This T cell receptor (beta chain) was retrieved from a study of tumor-infiltrating lymphocytes in primary liver carcinoma. Findings of the study overall: It was in tumors, not blood, that the top-250-clone fraction was significantly higher (p = 0.039).

Co-extraction of RNA and DNA was performed on about 18-33 mg of unsorted bulk tissue. The study sampled five separate regions from each tumor. Points on this clonotype: Its antigen is unidentified. One end of the junction fails to match germline, which may point to a read error.

The CDR3 has 13 amino acids. Starting material of 500 ng total RNA yielded TCR beta cDNA via a constant-region primer. For TCR beta, libraries were produced by three nested multiplex PCR rounds using slightly modified ARM-PCR. The opening two PCR rounds, 10 cycles each, paired TRBV1-TRBV30 forward primers with a C-beta reverse primer. Using its own MiXCR run on the multiplex PCR reads, TCRdb lists one record per CDR3 protein. The data show under 200,000 distinct CDR3 sequences, around four fifths seen once. The chain uses TRBV12-3 or TRBV12-4 and TRBJ2-1; D remains unclear. This clonotype originated in a man in his forties with primary liver carcinoma and hepatitis B virus infection. The sequencing input was tumor tissue from primary liver carcinoma. CDR3 sequence reads: CASSLRPYNKQFF. CDR3 DNA: TGTGCCAGTAGTTTAAGACCCTACAATAAGCAGTTCTTC.